A selection of T cell receptor beta chains follows, all from one sample in a study of early T cells in non-severe SARS-CoV-2 infection. MiXCR, applied by TCRdb to the 5' RACE reads, yields one record per CDR3 protein. The data show some 80,000 distinct CDR3 sequences, with about 13% seen just once and about 1.5% held by the top ten. Sequenced input: whole blood. The receptors were sampled from an adult who was a healthcare worker with PCR-confirmed SARS-CoV-2 infection or an uninfected control (not recorded which). The CDR3 runs from the conserved cysteine through the conserved F or W. D genes are given only for firm matches. Part of the rows lack a size; the others show once, few, many or a class for expanded clones.

>TRBJ1-1|TRBV6-6|-|-
CASSLNTRNTEAFF
TGTGCCAGCAGTTTAAATACACGGAACACTGAAGCTTTCTTT
>TRBJ2-3|TRBV24-1|-|many
CATSDSSAQAGTDTQYF
TGTGCCACCAGTGATTCCTCGGCCCAGGCGGGGACAGATACGCAGTATTTT
>TRBJ2-1|TRBV20-1|-|many
CSARTEGDEQFF
TGCAGTGCTAGGACGGAGGGGGATGAGCAGTTCTTC
>TRBJ2-7|TRBV10-1|TRBD1|-
CASSEPGQGREQYF
TGCGCCAGCAGTGAGCCTGGACAGGGGAGAGAGCAGTACTTC
>TRBJ1-1|TRBV2|-|-
CASEREPSTEAFF
TGTGCCAGCGAAAGGGAGCCCAGCACTGAAGCTTTCTTT
>TRBJ1-1|TRBV6-2/TRBV6-3|TRBD1|-
CASSYGNRGNTEAFF
TGTGCCAGCAGTTACGGAAACAGGGGGAACACTGAAGCTTTCTTT
>TRBJ2-5|TRBV7-9|TRBD2|many
CASSSLAGGQETQYF
TGTGCCAGCAGCTCCCTAGCGGGGGGGCAGGAGACCCAGTACTTC
>TRBJ1-1|TRBV20-1|-|-
CSAPARGNTEAFF
TGCAGTGCCCCTGCCAGGGGGAACACTGAAGCTTTCTTT
>TRBJ2-7|TRBV28|-|-
CASTGYLVEQYF
TGTGCCAGCACCGGTTACCTGGTCGAGCAGTACTTC
>TRBJ1-1|TRBV29-1|-|many
CSGSLGEAFF
TGCAGCGGCTCCCTCGGTGAAGCTTTCTTT
>TRBJ1-5|TRBV6-2/TRBV6-3|-|many
CASSYSGWAAPQHF
TGTGCCAGCAGTTACTCGGGATGGGCCGCGCCCCAGCATTTT
>TRBJ1-1|TRBV5-5|-|-
CASSLRWGREDTEAFF
TGTGCCAGCAGCTTGAGGTGGGGGCGAGAGGACACTGAAGCTTTCTTT
>TRBJ1-1|TRBV6-6|-|-
CASSYTLQNTEAFF
TGTGCCAGCAGTTACACCCTCCAGAACACTGAAGCTTTCTTT
>TRBJ2-3|TRBV29-1|-|-
CSVEIQLDTQYF
TGCAGCGTTGAAATCCAGCTAGATACGCAGTATTTT
>TRBJ1-6|TRBV2|-|-
CASSERDGRVHF
TGTGCCAGCAGTGAGAGGGACGGACGTGTCCACTTT
>TRBJ1-1|TRBV6-5|TRBD1|-
CASSWTGNTEAFF
TGTGCCAGCAGTTGGACAGGGAACACTGAAGCTTTCTTT
>TRBJ1-2|TRBV6-2/TRBV6-3|-|few
CASSTTGIADYGYTF
TGTGCCAGCAGTACTACAGGGATCGCGGACTATGGCTACACCTTC
>TRBJ2-1|TRBV12-3/TRBV12-4|TRBD1|few
CASSTGVEQFF
TGTGCCAGCAGCACAGGGGTAGAGCAGTTCTTC
>TRBJ1-1|TRBV11-2|TRBD1|few
CASSRTGMIHTEAFF
TGTGCCAGCAGTCGGACAGGGATGATTCACACTGAAGCTTTCTTT
>TRBJ1-5|TRBV6-1|-|few
CASSARSGRDQPQHF
TGTGCCAGCAGTGCTCGCTCGGGCAGGGACCAGCCCCAGCATTTT
>TRBJ1-2|TRBV24-1|TRBD1|many
CATIRGQGRNGYTF
TGTGCCACCATTCGCGGACAGGGGCGCAATGGCTACACCTTC
>TRBJ2-7|TRBV30|TRBD2|many
CAWSPGLGVDEQYF
TGTGCCTGGAGTCCGGGACTAGGGGTAGACGAGCAGTACTTC
>TRBJ2-7|TRBV7-6|-|-
CASSLLWGEGEQYF
TGTGCCAGCAGCTTACTATGGGGTGAGGGGGAGCAGTACTTC
>TRBJ2-7|TRBV18|-|few
CASSPLATRGTYEQYF
TGTGCCAGCTCACCCCTCGCGACGAGGGGGACCTACGAGCAGTACTTC
>TRBJ1-2|TRBV29-1|TRBD1|few
CSTWTGGADNYGYTF
TGCAGCACCTGGACAGGGGGCGCGGATAACTATGGCTACACCTTC
>TRBJ2-3|TRBV27|-|few
CASSAGGGPSTDTQYF
TGTGCCAGCAGCGCCGGGGGCGGGCCTAGCACAGATACGCAGTATTTT
>TRBJ2-3|TRBV11-2|-|many
CASSSVPSTTSTDTQYF
TGTGCCAGCAGCTCCGTTCCCTCGACAACTAGCACAGATACGCAGTATTTT
>TRBJ2-1|TRBV15|-|many
CATDGRGGGEQFF
TGTGCCACCGACGGCAGGGGCGGCGGTGAGCAGTTCTTC
>TRBJ2-7|TRBV12-3/TRBV12-4|-|few
CASSLERAGGPSYEQYF
TGTGCCAGCAGTTTGGAACGAGCTGGGGGGCCCTCCTACGAGCAGTACTTC
>TRBJ2-5|TRBV27|-|few
CASTPSQPGPSGRLYF
TGTGCCAGCACCCCGTCACAACCAGGACCTTCAGGTCGCCTATACTTC
>TRBJ1-1|TRBV25-1|TRBD1|many
CASSGTGYTEAFF
TGTGCCAGCAGTGGGACAGGGTACACTGAAGCTTTCTTT